This T cell receptor (beta chain) comes out of a study of OX40 agonist ivuxolimab in advanced cancers. Regarding the study in general: Ivuxolimab was an agonistic, fully human IgG2 monoclonal antibody directed against OX40 (CD134), a costimulatory receptor. Intravenous ivuxolimab was administered to patients every 2 weeks at six dose levels: 0.01, 0.1, 0.3, 1.5, 3 and 10 mg/kg. Of the 50 or so patients in dose escalation, some 19 had hepatocellular carcinoma, some 15 had melanoma, 9 had renal cell carcinoma and 9 had head and neck cancer. The dose-escalation cohort was roughly 87% male with a mean age of roughly 62 years, ranging from roughly 23 to 80. Patients were allowed to have had prior anti-PD-1, anti-PD-L1 or anti-CTLA-4 therapy, and approximately 40% of the dose-escalation patients had been treated with checkpoint inhibitors. Three dose-escalation patients achieved partial responses, one with hepatocellular carcinoma and two with cutaneous melanoma. Peripheral TCRbeta sequencing was intended to test whether TCR sequence diversity was altered and clonal T-cell expansion was caused by ivuxolimab. The paper reports the monotherapy dose-escalation portion (N of about 54 patients) of the phase I ivuxolimab trial. On the study overall, not on this receptor specifically: The antigen specificity of the peripheral T cells that underwent clonal expansion was not determined. After ivuxolimab, CD8+ T cells had more expanded clones than CD4+ T cells on average. Low levels of normalized T-cell clonal expansion were also shown by some nonresponding patients. Clonal expansion of both CD4+ and CD8+ blood T cells was observed from baseline to week 6 at doses 0.1 to 3.0 mg/kg. Partial responders in the 0.1-3.0 mg/kg groups had among the lowest normalized peripheral clonal expansion, especially among CD8+ T cells.

For this clone: Which antigen it targets is not known. No qualities accompany the bases; no much larger clone lies one base away.

The trial excluded patients who had a history of autoimmune disease or were on systemic immunosuppression. Peripheral blood for TCR sequencing was collected from all dose cohorts at baseline, on cycle 4 day 1, and on cycle 7 day 1. The samples were taken from a phase I, first-in-human, multicenter, open-label dose-escalation trial of ivuxolimab. The trial enrolled adults with locally advanced or metastatic head and neck squamous cell, hepatocellular, melanoma or renal cell carcinoma. Before TCR sequencing, CD4+ T cells and CD8+ T cells from peripheral blood were sorted into separate populations. Genomic DNA was isolated from the sorted cells so that the TCRbeta CDR3 region could be sequenced. The immunoSEQ Assay was used to sequence the TCRbeta CDR3 regions. In its TCRdb copy, this immuneACCESS table keeps in-frame sequences only and misses some clones. Where compared with another copy, unresolved V genes explain less than half of these, and the others have no known cause. The sample yields about 100,000 clones; almost 90% were counted once. The ten largest clones add up to more than 0.15% of the sample.

This sequence originates from an adult with an advanced solid tumor such as melanoma, head and neck, liver or kidney cancer. The sequencing here drew on CD4+ or CD8+ T cells sorted from blood, taken in a trial of the OX40 agonist ivuxolimab.

The CDR3 has the sequence CASRREGYNEQFF. The nucleotides are TGTGCCAGCAGGCGGGAGGGATACAATGAGCAGTTCTTC. The V and J genes are TRBV6-6 and TRBJ2-1; the junction holds 9 bases that match TRBD2. The germline V gene (reference sequence) supplies CDR1 MNHNY and CDR2 SVGAGI. Taken from cysteine to phenylalanine, the CDR3 has 13 residues. The sequence is cut down to CDR3 DNA, 39 bases in frame from base 1. V loses 6 bases at its end and J loses 4 bases; junction bases beyond the gene matches: 1.